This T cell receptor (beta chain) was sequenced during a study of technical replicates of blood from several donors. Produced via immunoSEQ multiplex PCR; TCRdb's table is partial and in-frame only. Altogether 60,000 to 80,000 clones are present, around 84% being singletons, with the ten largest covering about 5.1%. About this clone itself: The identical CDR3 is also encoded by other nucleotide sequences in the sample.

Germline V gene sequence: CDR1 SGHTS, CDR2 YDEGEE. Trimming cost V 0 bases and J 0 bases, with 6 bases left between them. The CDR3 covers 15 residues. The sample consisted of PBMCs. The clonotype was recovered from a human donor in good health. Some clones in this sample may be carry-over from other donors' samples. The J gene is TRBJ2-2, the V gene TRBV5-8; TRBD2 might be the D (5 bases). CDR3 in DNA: TGTGCCAGCAGCTTGGTCGGGGCGAACACCGGGGAGCTGTTTTTT. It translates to CASSLVGANTGELFF.